This TCR beta chain appears in the sequencing data of a study of blood T cell repertoires in COVID-19. Study background: Whether acute or convalescent, the COVID-19 samples came from the United States, Italy and Spain. The analysed material was cDNA or gDNA that came from T cells, B-cell-depleted T cells, or PBMCs.

This clone was seen just once. In the study's own analysis: Reference gene primers were amplified, and this amplification served to estimate nucleated cell counts. Some clones are missing from TCRdb's copy, which holds only in-frame ones; the method was immunoSEQ multiplex PCR. That table supplies the V and J calls and clone size; D and trimming were determined from the DNA. The sample consists of about 190,000 clones, 70% to 90% of them appearing once. The length of the CDR3 is 14 residues. In germline, CDR1 is SGDLS, CDR2 YYNGEE. Trimming pared 0 bases from V and 1 base from J, leaving 7 bases between.

The source is a woman aged 40 to 50 who had recovered from COVID-19. Sequencing was carried out using peripheral blood. The chain combines TRBV9 with TRBJ2-5; tentative D call: TRBD1 (6 bases). For the CDR3, the DNA is TGTGCCAGCAGCGTAGTGGACAGCCAAGAGACCCAGTACTTC. This codes for CASSVVDSQETQYF.